A single count supports the clone carrying this T cell receptor beta chain. The antigen is not known. V lost 6 bases and J 5 bases, leaving 7 bases between the germline ends. The CDR3 runs 12 residues. Germline assignment: CDR1 MNHEY and CDR2 SMNVEV (reference sequence). This record belongs to a study of shared clonotypes between healthy human individuals. Broader study findings: It was observed that roughly 5% of naive CD4 clonotypes were shared across a handful of donors.

CD45RO negativity and positive selection for CCR7 defined naive CD8 cells, a population that excluded terminally differentiated effector memory CD45RA+ cells. Method: immunoSEQ multiplex PCR; TCRdb's copy keeps in-frame clones and lacks some. The sample lists around 600,000 clones, roughly 98% occurring once. This receptor was obtained from a man younger than 45 in good health. Source material: naive CD8+ T cells sorted from blood. The rearrangement links TRBV27 to TRBJ2-2; perhaps D is TRBD1 or TRBD2 (5 bases each). This CDR3 is CASRWGTGELFF. CDR3 bases: TGTGCCAGCAGGTGGGGGACCGGGGAGCTGTTTTTT.